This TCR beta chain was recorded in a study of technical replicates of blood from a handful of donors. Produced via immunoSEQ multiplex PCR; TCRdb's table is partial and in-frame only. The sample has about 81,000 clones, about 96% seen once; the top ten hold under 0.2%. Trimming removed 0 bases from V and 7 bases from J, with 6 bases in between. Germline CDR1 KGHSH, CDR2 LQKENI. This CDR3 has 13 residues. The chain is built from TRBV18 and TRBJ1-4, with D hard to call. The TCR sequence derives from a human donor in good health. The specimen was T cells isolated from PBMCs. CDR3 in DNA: TGTGCCAGCTCACCACCGATGGCTGAAAAACTGTTTTTT. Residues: CASSPPMAEKLFF. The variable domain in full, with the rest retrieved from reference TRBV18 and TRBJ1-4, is NAGVMQNPRHLVRRRGQEARLRCSPMKGHSHVYWYRQLPEEGLKFMVYLQKENIIDESGMPKERFSAEFPKEGPSILRIQQVVRGDSAAYFCASSPPMAEKLFFGSGTQLSVL.